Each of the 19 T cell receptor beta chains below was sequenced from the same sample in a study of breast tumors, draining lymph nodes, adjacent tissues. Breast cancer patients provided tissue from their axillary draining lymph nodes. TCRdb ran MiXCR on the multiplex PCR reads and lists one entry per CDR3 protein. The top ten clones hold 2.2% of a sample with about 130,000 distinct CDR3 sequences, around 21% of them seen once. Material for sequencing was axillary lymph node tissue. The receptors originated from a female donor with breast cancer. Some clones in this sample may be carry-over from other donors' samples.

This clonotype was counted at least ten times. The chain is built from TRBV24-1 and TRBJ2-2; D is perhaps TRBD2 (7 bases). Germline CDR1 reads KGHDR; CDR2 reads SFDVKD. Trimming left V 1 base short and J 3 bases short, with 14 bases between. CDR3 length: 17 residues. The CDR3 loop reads CATSDFISGGDTGELFF. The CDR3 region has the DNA TGTGCCACCAGTGATTTTATATCGGGGGGCGACACCGGGGAGCTGTTTTTT.

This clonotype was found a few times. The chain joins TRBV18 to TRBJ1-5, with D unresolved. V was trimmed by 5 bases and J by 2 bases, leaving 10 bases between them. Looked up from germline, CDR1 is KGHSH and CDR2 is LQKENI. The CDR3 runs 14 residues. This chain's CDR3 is CASSEMVGNQPQHF. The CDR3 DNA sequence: TGTGCCAGCTCAGAGATGGTTGGCAATCAGCCCCAGCATTTT.

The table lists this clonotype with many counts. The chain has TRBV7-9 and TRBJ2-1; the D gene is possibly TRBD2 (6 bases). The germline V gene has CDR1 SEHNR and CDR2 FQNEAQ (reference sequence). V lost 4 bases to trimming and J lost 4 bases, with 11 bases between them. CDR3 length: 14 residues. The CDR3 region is CASSWRGLYNEQFF. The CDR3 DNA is TGTGCCAGCAGCTGGCGGGGCCTATACAATGAGCAGTTCTTC.

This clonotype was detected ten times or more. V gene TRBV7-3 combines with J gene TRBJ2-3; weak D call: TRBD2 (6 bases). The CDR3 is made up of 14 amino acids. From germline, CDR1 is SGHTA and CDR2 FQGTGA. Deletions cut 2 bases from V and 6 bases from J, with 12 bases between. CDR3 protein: CASSLPGEVDTQYF. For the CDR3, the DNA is TGTGCCAGCAGCTTACCGGGAGAGGTGGATACGCAGTATTTT.

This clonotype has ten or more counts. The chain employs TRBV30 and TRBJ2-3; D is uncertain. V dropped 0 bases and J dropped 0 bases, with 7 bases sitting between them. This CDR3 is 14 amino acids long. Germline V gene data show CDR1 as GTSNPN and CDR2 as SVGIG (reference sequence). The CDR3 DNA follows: TGTGCCTGGAGTGTACCCGGGAGCACAGATACGCAGTATTTT. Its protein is CAWSVPGSTDTQYF.

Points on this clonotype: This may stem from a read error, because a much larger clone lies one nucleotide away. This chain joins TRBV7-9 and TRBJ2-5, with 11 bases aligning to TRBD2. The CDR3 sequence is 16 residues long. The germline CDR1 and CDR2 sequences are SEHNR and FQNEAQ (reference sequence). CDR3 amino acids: CASSAPTSGKQGTQYF. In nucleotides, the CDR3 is TGTGCCAGCAGCGCCCCGACTAGCGGGAAGCAAGGGACCCAGTACTTC.

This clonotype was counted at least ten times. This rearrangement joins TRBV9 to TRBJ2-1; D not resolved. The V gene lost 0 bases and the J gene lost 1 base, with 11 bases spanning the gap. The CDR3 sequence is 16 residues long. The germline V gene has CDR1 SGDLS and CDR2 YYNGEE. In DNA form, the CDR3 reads TGTGCCAGCAGCGTAGGAAGAGATCCGTCCTACAATGAGCAGTTCTTC. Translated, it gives CASSVGRDPSYNEQFF.

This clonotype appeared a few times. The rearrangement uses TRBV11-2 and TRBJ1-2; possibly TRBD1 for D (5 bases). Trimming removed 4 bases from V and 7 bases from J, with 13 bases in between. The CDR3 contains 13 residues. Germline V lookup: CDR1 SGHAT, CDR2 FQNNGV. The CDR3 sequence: CASSSPGFGGYTF. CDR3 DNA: TGTGCCAGCAGCTCTCCAGGGTTCGGTGGCTACACCTTC.

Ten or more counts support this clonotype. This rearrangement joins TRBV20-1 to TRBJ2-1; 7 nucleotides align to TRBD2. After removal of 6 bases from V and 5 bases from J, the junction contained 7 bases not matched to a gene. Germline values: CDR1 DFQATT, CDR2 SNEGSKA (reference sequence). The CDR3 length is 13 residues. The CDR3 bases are TGCAGTGCGACCGGGACTACCCACAATGAGCAGTTCTTC. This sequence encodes CSATGTTHNEQFF.

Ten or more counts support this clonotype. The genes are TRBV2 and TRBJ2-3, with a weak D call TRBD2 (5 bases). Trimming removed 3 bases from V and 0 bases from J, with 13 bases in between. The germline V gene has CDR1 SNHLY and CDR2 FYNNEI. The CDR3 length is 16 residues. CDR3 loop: CASSDTWESSTDTQYF. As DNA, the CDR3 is TGTGCCAGCAGTGACACCTGGGAGTCTAGCACAGATACGCAGTATTTT.

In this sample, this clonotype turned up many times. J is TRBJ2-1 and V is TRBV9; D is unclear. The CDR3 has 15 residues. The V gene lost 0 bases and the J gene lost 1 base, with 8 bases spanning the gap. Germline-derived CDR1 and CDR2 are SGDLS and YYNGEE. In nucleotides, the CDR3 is TGTGCCAGCAGCGTAGAAGGTCTTTCCTACAATGAGCAGTTCTTC. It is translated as CASSVEGLSYNEQFF. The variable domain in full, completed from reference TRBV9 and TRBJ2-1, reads DSGVTQTPKHLITATGQRVTLRCSPRSGDLSVYWYQQSLDQGLQFLIQYYNGEERAKGNILERFSAQQFPDLHSELNLSSLELGDSALYFCASSVEGLSYNEQFFGPGTRLTVL.

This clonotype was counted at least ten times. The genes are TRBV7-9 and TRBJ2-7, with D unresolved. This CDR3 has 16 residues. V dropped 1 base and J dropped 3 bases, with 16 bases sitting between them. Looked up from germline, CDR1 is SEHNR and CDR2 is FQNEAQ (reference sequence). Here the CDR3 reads CASSLVAGSSGYEQYF. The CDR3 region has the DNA TGTGCCAGCAGCTTAGTAGCCGGGTCCTCAGGCTACGAGCAGTACTTC.

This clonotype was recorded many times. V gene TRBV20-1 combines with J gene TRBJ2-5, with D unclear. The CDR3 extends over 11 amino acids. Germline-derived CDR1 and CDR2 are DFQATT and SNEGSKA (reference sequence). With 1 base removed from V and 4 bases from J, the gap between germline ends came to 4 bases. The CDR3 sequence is CSARAGETQYF. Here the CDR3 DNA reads TGCAGTGCTAGAGCCGGAGAGACCCAGTACTTC.

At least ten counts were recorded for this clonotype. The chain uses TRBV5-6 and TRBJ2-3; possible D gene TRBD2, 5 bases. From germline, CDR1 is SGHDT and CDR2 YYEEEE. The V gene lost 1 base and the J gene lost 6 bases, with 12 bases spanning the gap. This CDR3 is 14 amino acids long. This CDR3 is CASSLNGGSDTQYF. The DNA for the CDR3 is TGTGCCAGCAGCTTGAACGGCGGGTCGGATACGCAGTATTTT.

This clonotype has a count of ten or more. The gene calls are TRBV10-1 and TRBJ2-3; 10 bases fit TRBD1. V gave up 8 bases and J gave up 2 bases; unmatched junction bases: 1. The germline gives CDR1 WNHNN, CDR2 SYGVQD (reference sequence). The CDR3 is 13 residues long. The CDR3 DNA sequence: TGCGCCAGCGGACAGGGGGACACAGATACGCAGTATTTT. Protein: CASGQGDTDTQYF.

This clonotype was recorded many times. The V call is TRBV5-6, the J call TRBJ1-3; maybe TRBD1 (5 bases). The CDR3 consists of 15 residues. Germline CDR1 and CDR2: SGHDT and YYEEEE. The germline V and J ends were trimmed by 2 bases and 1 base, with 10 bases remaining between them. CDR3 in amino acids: CASSLKGLSGNTIYF. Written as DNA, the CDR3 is TGTGCCAGCAGCTTAAAGGGGTTGTCTGGAAACACCATATATTTT.

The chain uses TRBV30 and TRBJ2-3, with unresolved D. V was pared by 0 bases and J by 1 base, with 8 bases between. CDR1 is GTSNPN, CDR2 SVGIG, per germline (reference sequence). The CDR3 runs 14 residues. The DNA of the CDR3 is TGTGCCTGGAGTGTACTCGAACGCACAGATACGCAGTATTTT. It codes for CAWSVLERTDTQYF.

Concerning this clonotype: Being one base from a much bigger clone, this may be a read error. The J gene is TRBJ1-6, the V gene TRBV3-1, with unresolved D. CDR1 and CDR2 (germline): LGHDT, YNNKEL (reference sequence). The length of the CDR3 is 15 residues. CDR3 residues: CARSQDGQENSPLHF. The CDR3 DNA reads TGTGCCCGCAGCCAAGATGGGCAGGAGAATTCACCCCTCCACTTT.

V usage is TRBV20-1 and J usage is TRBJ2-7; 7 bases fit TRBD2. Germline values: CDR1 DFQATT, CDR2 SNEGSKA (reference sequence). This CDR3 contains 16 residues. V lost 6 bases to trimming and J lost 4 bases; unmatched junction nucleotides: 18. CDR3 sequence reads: CSALVGGRARTYEQYF. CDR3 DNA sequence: TGCAGTGCGCTGGTGGGAGGGAGGGCCCGGACTTACGAGCAGTACTTC.